Each of the 21 T cell receptor beta chains below was sequenced from the same sample in a study of beta chain features in type 1 diabetes. Study-level findings and limits: TCRB CDR3 length was moderately but significantly reduced in all four CD4+ subsets of Type 1 diabetes patients.

Expressed TCRB transcripts were sequenced because the entire RNA isolate underwent reverse transcription. Method: immunoSEQ multiplex PCR; TCRdb's copy keeps in-frame clones and lacks some. The profile shows fewer than 45,000 clones, approximately 70% of them singletons. What these receptors recognize is not known. The source material was Tregs from blood. The receptors originated from a man in his thirties or forties with type 1 diabetes. Some clones in this sample may be carry-over from other donors' samples.

V is TRBV7-9 and J is TRBJ1-6, with TRBD1 identical over 7 bases. V shed 3 bases, J shed 5 bases, and the junction held 13 bases outside the gene matches. Germline V gene lookup returns CDR1 SEHNR and CDR2 FQNEAQ (reference sequence). This CDR3 has 18 amino acids. The CDR3 is CASSFIFRWGQNNSPLHF. Written as DNA, the CDR3 is TGTGCCAGCAGCTTTATTTTTCGGTGGGGACAGAATAATTCACCCCTCCACTTT.

This sequence joins TRBV30 and TRBJ1-2; D unresolved. V gave up 0 bases and J gave up 9 bases, with 14 bases separating them. Germline V gene lookup returns CDR1 GTSNPN and CDR2 SVGIG (reference sequence). The CDR3 is 13 amino acids. This CDR3 is CAWSVMGLASYTF. Here the CDR3 DNA reads TGTGCCTGGAGTGTAATGGGCCTCGCTAGCTACACCTTC. Full variable domain (missing parts from reference TRBV30 and TRBJ1-2): SQTIHQWPATLVQPVGSPLSLECTVEGTSNPNLYWYRQAAGRGLQLLFYSVGIGQISSEVPQNLSASRPQDRQFILSSKKLLLSDSGFYLCAWSVMGLASYTFGSGTRLTVV.

This clone was counted a few times. V gene TRBV2 combines with J gene TRBJ2-3, with 9 bases identical to TRBD1. In germline, CDR1 is SNHLY, CDR2 FYNNEI. Trimming took 6 bases from V and 4 from J; bases not matched to a gene: 5. The length of the CDR3 is 14 residues. The CDR3 bases are TGTGCCAGCAGCTCCGGGACAGGGCCAGATACGCAGTATTTT. Amino acids: CASSSGTGPDTQYF.

A few counts support this clone. The V call is TRBV11-2, the J call TRBJ2-5; 12 nucleotides match TRBD2. The CDR3 spans 16 residues. V was clipped by 5 bases and J by 1 base; unmatched bases: 5. Germline assignment: CDR1 SGHAT and CDR2 FQNNGV. The CDR3 spells CASSTQGLAGQETQYF. CDR3 DNA: TGTGCCAGCAGCACCCAGGGACTAGCGGGCCAAGAGACCCAGTACTTC.

The chain recombines TRBV19 with TRBJ1-4, with D perhaps matching TRBD1 (5 bases). This CDR3 spans 14 amino acids. Per the germline V gene, CDR1 is LNHDA and CDR2 is SQIVND (reference sequence). V was cut by 11 bases and J by 5 bases, with 18 bases left in between. CDR3 DNA sequence: TGTGCCGTAGGGGAGCGGGGGAGGAATGAAAAACTGTTTTTT. Translating gives CAVGERGRNEKLFF. Variable domain in full (rest from reference TRBV19 and TRBJ1-4): DGGITQSPKYLFRKEGQNVTLSCEQNLNHDAMYWYRQDPGQGLRLIYYSQIVNDFQKGDIAEGYSVSREKKESFPLTVTSAQKNPTAFYLCAVGERGRNEKLFFGSGTQLSVL.

The genes are TRBV27 and TRBJ1-2; weak D call: TRBD1 (6 bases). Trimming shortened V by 5 bases and J by 8 bases, and 21 bases separated the two germline ends. The germline CDR1 and CDR2 sequences are MNHEY and SMNVEV (reference sequence). The CDR3 loop spans 15 amino acids. CDR3 sequence (DNA): TGTGCCAGCAGTGCAATTGGGGGCGCCGACCTGGGCTACACCTTC. Its translation: CASSAIGGADLGYTF.

The chain employs TRBV6-6 and TRBJ1-1; 9 bases align to TRBD1. Germline trimming cut 8 bases from V and 6 bases from J; bases unmatched to any gene: 10. This CDR3 is built from 14 residues. Germline CDR1 MNHNY, CDR2 SVGAGI (reference sequence). CDR3 protein: CASSDRTGDPEAFF. CDR3 in DNA: TGTGCCAGCTCGGATAGGACAGGGGACCCTGAAGCTTTCTTT.

This clone turned up a few times. The chain couples TRBV6-5 to TRBJ2-3; TRBD2 matches at 7 bases. V lost 1 base and J lost 1; bases outside the gene matches: 2. Per germline, CDR1 MNHEY and CDR2 SVGAGI. The CDR3 consists of 15 residues. Here the CDR3 reads CASSYLAGGTDTQYF. The CDR3 coding sequence is TGTGCCAGCAGTTACTTGGCGGGGGGCACAGATACGCAGTATTTT.

The CDR3 reads CASNPTQDSYEQYF. DNA of the CDR3: TGTGCCAGCAACCCAACACAAGATTCCTACGAGCAGTACTTC. This chain uses TRBV7-9 with TRBJ2-7, with D hard to call. V lost 7 bases and J 1 base, leaving 14 bases between the germline ends. The CDR3 loop spans 14 amino acids. In germline, CDR1 is SEHNR, CDR2 FQNEAQ (reference sequence).

The gene calls are TRBV5-1 and TRBJ2-6; no definite D call. Germline CDR1 reads SGHRS; CDR2 reads YFSETQ. V lost 0 bases and J 2 bases, leaving 3 bases between the germline ends. The CDR3 is 14 amino acids. The CDR3 protein is CASSLATGANVLTF. In DNA, the CDR3 is TGCGCCAGCAGCTTGGCCACTGGGGCCAACGTCCTGACTTTC. The full variable domain, its missing parts supplied by reference TRBV5-1 and TRBJ2-6, is KAGVTQTPRYLIKTRGQQVTLSCSPISGHRSVSWYQQTPGQGLQFLFEYFSETQRNKGNFPGRFSGRQFSNSRSEMNVSTLELGDSALYLCASSLATGANVLTFGAGSRLTVL.

This sequence joins TRBV7-3 and TRBJ1-5; TRBD1 aligns across 7 bases. Germline-derived CDR1 and CDR2 are SGHTA and FQGTGA. The CDR3 extends over 14 amino acids. The J segment lost 4 bases and the V segment lost 4 bases, leaving 4 bases of the junction unmatched. As DNA, the CDR3 is TGTGCCAGCAGCTCCTACAGGGGAAATCAGCCCCAGCATTTT. This gives the protein CASSSYRGNQPQHF.

This clone was picked up a small number of times. This sequence joins TRBV21-1 and TRBJ1-5. TRBV21-1 represents a pseudogene. The CDR3 consists of 16 residues. The CDR3 sequence is CASSEPFGGNNQPQHF. Written as DNA, the CDR3 is TGTGCCAGCAGCGAACCGTTTGGGGGGAACAATCAGCCCCAGCATTTT.

The chain links TRBV28 to TRBJ1-3; D is uncertain. V shed 4 bases and J shed 9 bases, with 10 bases lying between them. The germline V gene encodes CDR1 MDHEN and CDR2 SYDVKM. CDR3 length: 12 residues. This CDR3 reads CASSYFLGTIYF. The CDR3 DNA reads TGTGCCAGCAGTTACTTCCTAGGCACCATATATTTT.

This rearrangement joins TRBV7-2 to TRBJ2-5; 9 positions match TRBD1. The better agreement between TRBJ2-7 and the DNA end casts doubt on the J call. This CDR3 comprises 18 residues. The V gene's germline CDR1 is SGHTA and CDR2 FQGNSA. The CDR3 spells CASSFIAGTGPFSYEQYF. Here the CDR3 DNA reads TGTGCCAGCAGCTTTATAGCCGGGACAGGGCCCTTCTCCTACGAGCAGTACTTC.

The V and J genes are TRBV5-1 and TRBJ1-2, with a possible D match to TRBD1 (5 bases). CDR1 and CDR2 (germline): SGHRS, YFSETQ. This CDR3 spans 14 amino acids. V lost 5 bases, J lost 2 bases, and 13 bases lay in between. The CDR3 DNA is TGCGCCAGCAGGACCGGACATTCCAACTATGGCTACACCTTC. Its translation: CASRTGHSNYGYTF.

The chain employs TRBV7-6 and TRBJ2-6, with D possibly matching TRBD1 (7 bases). CDR3 length equals 19 residues. V was clipped by 0 bases and J by 0 bases, with 15 bases between them. Germline lookup yields CDR1 SGHVS and CDR2 FNYEAQ. In DNA, the CDR3 is TGTGCCAGCAGCTTAGCGCGGGGACAGAGCCACTCTGGGGCCAACGTCCTGACTTTC. Its translation is CASSLARGQSHSGANVLTF.

The rearrangement joins TRBV6-6 to TRBJ1-2, with D maybe TRBD1 (6 bases). Between the trimmed V and J ends, which lost 6 bases and 3 bases, there was a span of 14 bases. CDR1 is MNHNY, CDR2 SVGAGI, per germline (reference sequence). CDR3 length: 14 residues. The CDR3 loop reads CASRRTDWDYGYTF. As DNA, the CDR3 is TGTGCCAGCAGAAGGACAGACTGGGACTATGGCTACACCTTC.

This chain connects TRBV5-1 to TRBJ1-2; D might be TRBD1 (6 bases). V was trimmed by 5 bases and J by 2 bases, leaving 10 bases between them. The germline V gene has CDR1 SGHRS and CDR2 YFSETQ. The CDR3 is made up of 13 amino acids. CDR3 sequence (DNA): TGCGCCAGCAGAGGGCAGGGGAACTATGGCTACACCTTC. Encoded protein: CASRGQGNYGYTF.

J is TRBJ1-2 and V is TRBV6-5; TRBD1 aligns across 8 bases. Germline assignment: CDR1 MNHEY and CDR2 SVGAGI. This CDR3 has 13 residues. The V and J ends lost 6 bases and 3 bases, in that order; junction bases with no gene match: 3. CDR3 in amino acids: CASRGTGYYGYTF. As DNA, the CDR3 is TGTGCCAGCAGAGGGACAGGCTACTATGGCTACACCTTC.

The chain uses TRBV2 and TRBJ2-7; D gene ambiguous. The germline V gene has CDR1 SNHLY and CDR2 FYNNEI. V was shortened by 6 bases and J by 3 bases, with 18 bases between the two germline ends. This CDR3 has 15 amino acids. Here the CDR3 reads CASRLTGSPSYEQYF. CDR3 sequence (DNA): TGTGCCAGCAGATTGACCGGGTCACCGAGCTACGAGCAGTACTTC.

This clone was found a few times. The V and J genes are TRBV10-3 and TRBJ2-3, with 9 bases identical to TRBD2. The trim removed 2 bases at V and 2 bases at J, leaving 2 bases unmatched. Germline-derived CDR1 and CDR2 are ENHRY and SYGVKD. There are 15 residues in the CDR3. The CDR3 reads CAISEGGGATDTQYF. Written as DNA, the CDR3 is TGTGCCATCAGTGAGGGCGGGGGGGCCACAGATACGCAGTATTTT.